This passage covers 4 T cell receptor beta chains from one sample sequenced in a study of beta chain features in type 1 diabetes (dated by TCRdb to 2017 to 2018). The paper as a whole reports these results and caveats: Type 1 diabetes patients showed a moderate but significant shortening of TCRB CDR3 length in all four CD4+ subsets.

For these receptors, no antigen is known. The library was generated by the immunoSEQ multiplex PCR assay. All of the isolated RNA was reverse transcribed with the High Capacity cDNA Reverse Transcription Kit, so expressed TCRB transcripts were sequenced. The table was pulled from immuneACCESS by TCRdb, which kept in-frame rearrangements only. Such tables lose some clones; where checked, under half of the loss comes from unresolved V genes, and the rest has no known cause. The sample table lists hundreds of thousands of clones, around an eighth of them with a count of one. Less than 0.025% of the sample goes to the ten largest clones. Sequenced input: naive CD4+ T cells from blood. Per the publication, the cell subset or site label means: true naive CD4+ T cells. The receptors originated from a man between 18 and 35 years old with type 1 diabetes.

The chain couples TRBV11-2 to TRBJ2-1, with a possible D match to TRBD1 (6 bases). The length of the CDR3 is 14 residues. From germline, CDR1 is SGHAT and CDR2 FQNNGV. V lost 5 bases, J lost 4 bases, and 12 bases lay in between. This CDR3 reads CASSPRQEYNEQFF. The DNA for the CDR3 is TGTGCCAGCAGCCCAAGACAGGAATACAATGAGCAGTTCTTC.

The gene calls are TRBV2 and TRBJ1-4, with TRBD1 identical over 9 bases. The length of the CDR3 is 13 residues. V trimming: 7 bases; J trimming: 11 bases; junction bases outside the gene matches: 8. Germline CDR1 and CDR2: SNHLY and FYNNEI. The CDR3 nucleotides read TGTGCCAGCACCGGGACAGGGCCTTACAAACTGTTTTTT. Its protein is CASTGTGPYKLFF.

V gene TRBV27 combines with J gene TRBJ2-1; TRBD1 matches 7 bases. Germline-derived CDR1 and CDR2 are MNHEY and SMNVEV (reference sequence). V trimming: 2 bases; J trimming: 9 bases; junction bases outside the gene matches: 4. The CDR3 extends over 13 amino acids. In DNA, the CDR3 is TGTGCCAGCAGTTTAGACAGGGTGGGTGAGCAGTTCTTC. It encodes CASSLDRVGEQFF.

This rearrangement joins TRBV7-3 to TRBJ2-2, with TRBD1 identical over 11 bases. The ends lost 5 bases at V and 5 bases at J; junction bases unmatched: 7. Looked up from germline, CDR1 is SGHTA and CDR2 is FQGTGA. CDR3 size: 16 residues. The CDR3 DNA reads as TGTGCCAGCAGCGATGGACAGGGGGCGCGGACCGGGGAGCTGTTTTTT. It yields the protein CASSDGQGARTGELFF.